This entry lists 14 T cell receptor beta chains sequenced from one sample in a study of identical twins. TCRdb reanalysed the 5' RACE reads using MiXCR and keeps one entry per CDR3 protein. The sample carries approximately 350,000 distinct CDR3 sequences, around an eighth recorded once. The sample was also reused in another study, on yellow fever vaccine responses in identical twins.

Sequenced input: CD8+ T cells sorted from blood. The receptors shown here come from a woman between 18 and 29 years old in good health.

This CDR3 reads CSARDHSSSYEQYF. The CDR3 nucleotides read TGCAGTGCTAGAGATCATAGCAGCTCCTACGAGCAGTACTTC. The chain recombines TRBV20-1 with TRBJ2-7; D is undetermined. Between the trimmed V and J ends, which lost 0 bases and 0 bases, there was a span of 9 bases. This CDR3 comprises 14 residues. Germline V lookup: CDR1 DFQATT, CDR2 SNEGSKA (reference sequence).

This clonotype has more than one count but fewer than ten. The chain carries TRBV6-4 and TRBJ2-1, with TRBD1 matching over 7 bases. The CDR3 runs 17 residues. Losses at the gene ends were 4 bases for V and 0 bases for J; bases not matched to a gene: 9. Germline V gene data show CDR1 as MRHNA and CDR2 as SNTAGT. The CDR3 spells CASSAQDRASSYNEQFF. DNA of the CDR3: TGTGCCAGCAGTGCCCAAGACAGGGCGAGCTCCTACAATGAGCAGTTCTTC.

Many counts were recorded for this clonotype. This chain links TRBV5-5 with TRBJ2-2; TRBD1 is a possible D gene (6 bases). The germline V and J ends were trimmed by 1 base and 7 bases, with 11 bases remaining between them. This CDR3 comprises 14 residues. Germline V CDR1 and CDR2: SGHKS, YYEKEE (reference sequence). The CDR3 region is CASSLQQGNGELFF. The CDR3, as DNA: TGTGCCAGCAGCTTGCAACAGGGTAACGGGGAGCTGTTTTTT.

This clonotype was observed a few times. The chain couples TRBV7-9 to TRBJ2-2, with D tentatively TRBD2 (6 bases). Trimming stripped 5 bases from V and 6 bases from J, with 19 bases between. Germline V gives CDR1 SEHNR, CDR2 FQNEAQ (reference sequence). This CDR3 region has 16 residues. As DNA, the CDR3 is TGTGCCAGCAGCCCACCTTTGGGGGAGCGGGCCGGGGAGCTGTTTTTT. This sequence encodes CASSPPLGERAGELFF.

This clonotype was found a few times. V usage is TRBV24-1 and J usage is TRBJ2-1; 7 positions agree with TRBD2. Trimming took 4 bases from V and 8 from J; bases not matched to a gene: 7. This CDR3 contains 14 residues. Germline V gives CDR1 KGHDR, CDR2 SFDVKD. The CDR3 reads CATSDPWLADEQFF. CDR3 in DNA: TGTGCCACCAGTGACCCCTGGCTAGCGGATGAGCAGTTCTTC.

This chain uses TRBV18 with TRBJ2-3; 10 bases agree with TRBD2. CDR1 is KGHSH, CDR2 LQKENI, per germline. The CDR3 spans 16 residues. The ends lost 3 bases at V and 4 bases at J; junction bases unmatched: 7. CDR3 sequence (DNA): TGTGCCAGCTCACCGACGCCTAGCGGGGGAGCAGATACGCAGTATTTT. Translation: CASSPTPSGGADTQYF.

This clonotype has a handful of counts. The chain recombines TRBV7-9 with TRBJ2-3, with a weak D call TRBD1 (6 bases). The CDR3 covers 14 residues. Germline V gene lookup returns CDR1 SEHNR and CDR2 FQNEAQ (reference sequence). Trimming took 6 bases from V and 2 from J, leaving 12 bases between them. CDR3 protein: CASRGDRHTDTQYF. CDR3 nucleotide sequence: TGTGCCAGCAGAGGAGACAGGCACACAGATACGCAGTATTTT.

This clonotype was detected only a few times. The chain couples TRBV5-1 to TRBJ2-2; 9 bases match TRBD2. The CDR3 runs 17 residues. The J segment lost 0 bases and the V segment lost 6 bases, leaving 9 bases of the junction unmatched. Germline values: CDR1 SGHRS, CDR2 YFSETQ. This CDR3 reads CASIKTSGLANTGELFF. CDR3 in DNA: TGCGCCAGCATCAAGACTAGCGGACTCGCGAACACCGGGGAGCTGTTTTTT.

The chain joins TRBV6-5 to TRBJ1-5, with a weak D call TRBD1 (5 bases). The CDR3 runs 14 residues. The germline V gene has CDR1 MNHEY and CDR2 SVGAGI. Between the trimmed V and J ends, which lost 2 bases and 7 bases, there was a span of 12 bases. The CDR3: CASSYGRVGQPQHF. The DNA for the CDR3 is TGTGCCAGCAGTTACGGCAGGGTAGGACAGCCCCAGCATTTT.

This clonotype was seen only a few times. This chain links TRBV5-1 with TRBJ2-3, with a possible D match to TRBD2 (6 bases). In germline, CDR1 is SGHRS, CDR2 YFSETQ. CDR3 length: 15 amino acids. V was trimmed by 1 base and J by 2 bases, leaving 11 bases between them. CDR3 nucleotides: TGCGCCAGCAGCTTGCCGGGACTTACCACAGATACGCAGTATTTT. Amino acid sequence: CASSLPGLTTDTQYF.

This clonotype was detected only a few times. J is TRBJ1-1 and V is TRBV12-3 or TRBV12-4, with a weak D call TRBD1 (6 bases). This CDR3 is built from 15 residues. V was shortened by 5 bases and J by 8 bases, with 21 bases between the two germline ends. CDR3 residues: CASSPDRPLLGEAFF. The CDR3 nucleotides are TGTGCCAGCAGTCCTGACAGGCCCCTTTTGGGGGAAGCTTTCTTT.

This clonotype was seen a few times. This chain uses TRBV9 with TRBJ2-1; D not resolved. V was clipped by 0 bases and J by 0 bases, with 7 bases between them. The CDR3 contains 15 residues. CDR1 and CDR2 from the germline V gene are SGDLS and YYNGEE. CDR3 residues: CASSVVADSYNEQFF. The DNA of the CDR3 is TGTGCCAGCAGCGTAGTGGCAGACTCCTACAATGAGCAGTTCTTC.

This clonotype was detected a few times. The chain recombines TRBV20-1 with TRBJ2-7; D is ambiguous. Germline V lookup: CDR1 DFQATT, CDR2 SNEGSKA (reference sequence). Deletions cut 1 base from V and 0 bases from J, with 7 bases between. The CDR3 has 13 amino acids. The CDR3 spells CSARALSSYEQYV. DNA for the CDR3: TGCAGTGCTAGAGCCCTCAGCTCCTACGAGCAGTACGTC.

The gene calls are TRBV2 and TRBJ2-1; D may be TRBD2 (6 bases). V gave up 8 bases and J gave up 7 bases, with 15 bases separating them. This CDR3 contains 13 residues. Germline-derived CDR1 and CDR2 are SNHLY and FYNNEI. The CDR3 DNA reads TGTGCCAGCCTATATCCAGGGAGGAATGAGCAGTTCTTC. Translating it yields CASLYPGRNEQFF. Full variable domain (rest looked up from reference TRBV2 and TRBJ2-1): EPEVTQTPSHQVTQMGQEVILRCVPISNHLYFYWYRQILGQKVEFLVSFYNNEISEKSEIFDDQFSVERPDGSNFTLKIRSTKLEDSAMYFCASLYPGRNEQFFGPGTRLTVL.